Below are 16 T cell receptor beta chains sequenced from a single sample in a study of response to subunit inactivated influenza vaccine. TCRdb reprocessed the RT-PCR reads with MiXCR, giving one entry per CDR3 protein. The sample has 450,000 to 600,000 distinct CDR3 sequences, more than 7% seen once; the top ten hold less than 15%. Sequencing used PBMCs from blood, obtained less than 30 months after vaccination. Source of these receptors: a man between 50 and 69 years old who received an inactivated influenza vaccine.

This clonotype has ten or more counts. The V gene is TRBV5-1, the J gene TRBJ2-2; no definite D call. This CDR3 is 14 amino acids long. Trimming cost V 0 bases and J 2 bases, with 5 bases left between them. Germline V CDR1 and CDR2: SGHRS, YFSETQ. The chain's CDR3 is CASSLERNTGELFF. In DNA, the CDR3 is TGCGCCAGCAGCTTGGAACGCAACACCGGGGAGCTGTTTTTT.

This chain joins TRBV4-3 and TRBJ2-6, with D perhaps TRBD2 (6 bases). The CDR3 runs 18 residues. Trimming pared 2 bases from V and 0 bases from J, leaving 14 bases between. The germline V gene has CDR1 LGHNA and CDR2 YSLEER. In nucleotides, the CDR3 is TGCGCCAGCAGCCAAAGCCCCCGGGGGAGCTCTGGGGCCAACGTCCTGACTTTC. It translates to CASSQSPRGSSGANVLTF.

This chain uses TRBV20-1 with TRBJ2-1, with 10 bases matching TRBD2. Germline CDR1 DFQATT, CDR2 SNEGSKA (reference sequence). V gave up 3 bases and J gave up 6 bases; unmatched junction bases: 11. The CDR3 has 16 amino acids. CDR3: CSASPGRTSGINEQFF. As DNA, the CDR3 is TGCAGTGCTAGTCCTGGGAGGACTAGCGGAATCAATGAGCAGTTCTTC.

The chain has TRBV10-3 and TRBJ2-3; 7 bases match TRBD2. The CDR3 length is 13 residues. CDR1 ENHRY and CDR2 SYGVKD come from the germline V gene. V was clipped by 6 bases and J by 6 bases; unmatched bases: 6. This CDR3 reads CAIRGTNFDTQYF. In DNA form, the CDR3 reads TGTGCCATCAGAGGGACTAATTTTGATACGCAGTATTTT.

This clonotype was observed a few times. The rearrangement joins TRBV6-1 to TRBJ2-1, with TRBD2 identical over 12 bases. In germline, CDR1 is MNHNS, CDR2 SASEGT. The CDR3 covers 16 residues. The trim removed 2 bases at V and 7 bases at J, leaving 6 bases unmatched. This CDR3 is CASSERRTSGGNEQFF. The CDR3, as DNA: TGTGCCAGCAGTGAAAGGCGTACTAGCGGGGGGAATGAGCAGTTCTTC.

In its sample, this clonotype was seen many times. The J gene is TRBJ2-5, the V gene TRBV6-6; D perhaps matches TRBD1 (6 bases). Germline V gene sequence: CDR1 MNHNY, CDR2 SVGAGI (reference sequence). V lost 8 bases to trimming and J lost 4 bases, with 11 bases between them. The CDR3 has 12 residues. CDR3 sequence reads: CASRGGLETQYF. The CDR3 bases are TGTGCCAGCCGAGGGGGTTTAGAGACCCAGTACTTC.

This clonotype was detected many times. The chain couples TRBV18 to TRBJ2-7; the D gene is possibly TRBD1 (5 bases). V lost 5 bases to trimming and J lost 2 bases, with 10 bases between them. CDR3 length equals 13 residues. Germline V lookup: CDR1 KGHSH, CDR2 LQKENI. The CDR3 DNA follows: TGTGCCAGCTCAAGACAGACGACCTACGAGCAGTACTTC. Translation: CASSRQTTYEQYF.

This chain uses TRBV24-1 with TRBJ2-2; D may be TRBD1 or TRBD2 (6 bases each). The V and J ends lost 8 bases and 9 bases respectively, with 15 bases between them. The germline V gene encodes CDR1 KGHDR and CDR2 SFDVKD. The CDR3 runs to 13 residues. The DNA of the CDR3 is TGTGCCACCAAGGGGGGAGTGGACCGGGAGCTGTTTTTT. This gives the protein CATKGGVDRELFF.

V is TRBV27 and J is TRBJ2-6; either TRBD1 or TRBD2 may fit D (5 bases each). This CDR3 spans 17 amino acids. Germline V gene data show CDR1 as MNHEY and CDR2 as SMNVEV (reference sequence). The V end lost 5 bases, the J end lost 0 bases, and 14 bases lay between the germline ends. The CDR3 nucleotides are TGTGCCAGCAGTCCATGGGACCCCACCTCTGGGGCCAACGTCCTGACTTTC. Translating gives CASSPWDPTSGANVLTF.

This sequence joins TRBV7-8 and TRBJ2-7; D gene uncertain. The CDR3 contains 15 residues. V was pared by 2 bases and J by 2 bases, with 13 bases between. Looked up from germline, CDR1 is SGHVS and CDR2 is FQNEAQ. CDR3 residues: CASSLSPATAYEQYF. The CDR3 DNA reads as TGTGCCAGCAGCTTATCCCCGGCAACCGCCTACGAGCAGTACTTC.

The J gene is TRBJ1-3, the V gene TRBV6-1; D remains ambiguous. Trimming left V 5 bases short and J 0 bases short, with 11 bases between. This CDR3 contains 15 residues. CDR1 MNHNS and CDR2 SASEGT come from the germline V gene. The CDR3 DNA reads TGTGCCAGCAGTCGGACTGCAGGCTCTGGAAACACCATATATTTT. It specifies CASSRTAGSGNTIYF.

This clonotype came up a few times. This chain connects TRBV29-1 to TRBJ1-2; TRBD1 matches 8 bases. In germline, CDR1 is SQVTM, CDR2 ANQGSEA. The length of the CDR3 is 14 residues. CDR3 protein: CSGTGPGAPYGYTF. CDR3 DNA: TGCAGTGGGACAGGCCCCGGAGCCCCCTATGGCTACACCTTC.

The sample holds many counts of this clonotype. This chain joins TRBV11-2 and TRBJ2-1; D might be TRBD2 (5 bases). Germline V lookup: CDR1 SGHAT, CDR2 FQNNGV. The CDR3 contains 15 residues. With 5 bases removed from V and 4 bases from J, the gap between germline ends came to 15 bases. Here the CDR3 reads CASSPGIGGYNEQFF. The CDR3 nucleotides are TGTGCCAGCAGCCCCGGGATCGGCGGATACAATGAGCAGTTCTTC.

This clonotype was seen a few times. The chain uses TRBV6-2 or TRBV6-3 and TRBJ2-7; TRBD2 aligns across 7 bases. This CDR3 is 16 amino acids long. Germline loops: CDR1 MNHEY, CDR2 SVGEGT. V gave up 5 bases and J gave up 1 base; unmatched junction bases: 11. Here the CDR3 reads CASSNFRLAESYEQYF. CDR3 in DNA: TGTGCCAGCAGTAACTTCCGTCTAGCGGAATCCTACGAGCAGTACTTC.

This clonotype came up a few times. The J gene is TRBJ2-7, the V gene TRBV5-5; D is ambiguous. Trimming stripped 0 bases from V and 4 bases from J, with 14 bases between. This CDR3 has 15 amino acids. Germline V lookup: CDR1 SGHKS, CDR2 YYEKEE (reference sequence). The CDR3: CASSLVRWGSYEQYF. DNA for the CDR3: TGTGCCAGCAGCTTGGTTCGATGGGGTTCGTACGAGCAGTACTTC. Full variable domain (missing parts from reference TRBV5-5 and TRBJ2-7): DAGVTQSPTHLIKTRGQQVTLRCSPISGHKSVSWYQQVLGQGPQFIFQYYEKEERGRGNFPDRFSARQFPNYSSELNVNALLLGDSALYLCASSLVRWGSYEQYFGPGTRLTVT.

This clonotype was seen more than once but under ten times. This chain connects TRBV7-2 to TRBJ2-7; D not resolved. The CDR3 covers 15 residues. CDR1 is SGHTA and CDR2 is FQGNSA in the germline V gene. Trimming took off 0 bases at V and 2 bases at J, with 11 bases between the two ends. This CDR3 is CASSLASTDPYEQYF. In DNA form, the CDR3 reads TGTGCCAGCAGCTTAGCGAGCACGGACCCCTACGAGCAGTACTTC. The full variable domain, its missing parts supplied by reference TRBV7-2 and TRBJ2-7, is GAGVSQSPSNKVTEKGKDVELRCDPISGHTALYWYRQSLGQGLEFLIYFQGNSAPDKSGLPSDRFSAERTGGSVSTLTIQRTQQEDSAVYLCASSLASTDPYEQYFGPGTRLTVT.